This TCR beta chain was recorded in a study of cytomegalovirus exposure and HLA in healthy donors. The wider study: Tens of millions of unique TCR sequences came from HLA-typed donors in an early release.

CDR3 length: 14 residues. Germline V CDR1 and CDR2: SGHRS, YFSETQ. V was trimmed by 5 bases and J by 5 bases, leaving 15 bases between them. PCR employed 60 Vbeta and 13 Jbeta primers. The method was immunoSEQ multiplex PCR; TCRdb's version includes in-frame clones alone and lacks a portion of them. The data show 180,000 or so clones, with over 80% seen just once and about 1.4% held by the top ten. The TCR originated in a girl aged 10-17 years in good health and CMV-seropositive. Material: PBMCs. V is TRBV5-1 and J is TRBJ2-3; tentative D call: TRBD2 (5 bases). The CDR3 nucleotides are TGCGCCAGCAGGTCGAGGGCAGAAGGAGATACGCAGTATTTT. It specifies CASRSRAEGDTQYF.